This T cell receptor beta chain originates from a study of cytomegalovirus exposure and HLA in healthy donors. Regarding the study as a whole: Later analysis indicated greater clonal expansion among HLA-associated TCR beta chains than among equally common other chains.

Regarding this clone: Antigen: not known.

Trimming took off 6 bases at V and 3 bases at J, with 15 bases between the two ends. From germline, CDR1 is SQVTM and CDR2 ANQGSEA. This CDR3 has 13 residues. Use of 60 Vbeta and 13 Jbeta primers characterized the PCR. Assay: immunoSEQ multiplex PCR; the TCRdb copy retains only in-frame clones and omits some. In the table there are over 100,000 clones, more than 55% of which are singletons. The clonotype comes from a man aged 18 to 35 in good health and CMV-seronegative. The sequencing input was PBMCs. The V gene is TRBV29-1, the J gene TRBJ2-7; no clear D gene. The CDR3 DNA reads as TGCAGCGTCCCAGGTCACAAACTCTACGAGCAGTACTTC. Encoded protein: CSVPGHKLYEQYF.